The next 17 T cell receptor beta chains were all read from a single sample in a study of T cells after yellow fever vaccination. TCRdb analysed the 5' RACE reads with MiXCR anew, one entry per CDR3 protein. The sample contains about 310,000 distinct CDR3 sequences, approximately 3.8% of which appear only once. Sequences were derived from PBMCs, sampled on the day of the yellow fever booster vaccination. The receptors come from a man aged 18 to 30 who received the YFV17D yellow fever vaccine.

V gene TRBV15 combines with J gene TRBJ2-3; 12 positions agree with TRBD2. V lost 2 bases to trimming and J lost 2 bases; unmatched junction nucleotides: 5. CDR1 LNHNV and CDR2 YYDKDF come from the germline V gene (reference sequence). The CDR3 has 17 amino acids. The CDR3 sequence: CATSRTGLAGITDTQYF. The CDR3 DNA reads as TGTGCCACCAGCAGAACAGGACTAGCGGGGATCACAGATACGCAGTATTTT. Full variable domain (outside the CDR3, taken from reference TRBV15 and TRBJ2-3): DAMVIQNPRYQVTQFGKPVTLSCSQTLNHNVMYWYQQKSSQAPKLLFHYYDKDFNNEADTPDNFQSRRPNTSFCFLDIRSPGLGDTAMYLCATSRTGLAGITDTQYFGPGTRLTVL.

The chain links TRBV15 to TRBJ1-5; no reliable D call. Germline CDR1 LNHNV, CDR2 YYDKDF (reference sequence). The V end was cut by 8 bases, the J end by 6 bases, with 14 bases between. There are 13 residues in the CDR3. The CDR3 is CATSRGTGQPQHF. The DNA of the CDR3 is TGTGCCACCTCTCGTGGAACGGGTCAGCCCCAGCATTTT.

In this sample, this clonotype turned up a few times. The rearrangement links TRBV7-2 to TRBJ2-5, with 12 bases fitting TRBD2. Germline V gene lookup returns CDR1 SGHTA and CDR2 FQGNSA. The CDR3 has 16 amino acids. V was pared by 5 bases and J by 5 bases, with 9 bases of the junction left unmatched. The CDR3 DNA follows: TGTGCCAGCAGCCAAGCTAGCGGGGGGGCCGGTGAGACCCAGTACTTC. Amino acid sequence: CASSQASGGAGETQYF.

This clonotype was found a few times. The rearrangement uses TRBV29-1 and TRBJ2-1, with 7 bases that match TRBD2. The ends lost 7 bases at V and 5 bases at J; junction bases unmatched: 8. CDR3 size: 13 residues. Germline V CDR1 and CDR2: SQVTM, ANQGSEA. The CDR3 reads CSDRTRNNNEQFF. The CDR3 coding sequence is TGCAGCGACCGGACTAGGAACAACAATGAGCAGTTCTTC.

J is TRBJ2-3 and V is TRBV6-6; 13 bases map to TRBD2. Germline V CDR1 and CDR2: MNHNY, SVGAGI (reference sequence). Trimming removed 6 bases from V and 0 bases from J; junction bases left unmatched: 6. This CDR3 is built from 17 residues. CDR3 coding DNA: TGTGCCAGCAGGTCGACTAGCGGGGGGACGAGCACAGATACGCAGTATTTT. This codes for CASRSTSGGTSTDTQYF.

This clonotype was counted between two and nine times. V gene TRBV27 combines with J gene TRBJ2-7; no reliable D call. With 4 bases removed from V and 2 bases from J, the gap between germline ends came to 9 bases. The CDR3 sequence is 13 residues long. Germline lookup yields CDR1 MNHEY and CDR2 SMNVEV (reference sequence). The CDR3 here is CASSWALTYEQYV. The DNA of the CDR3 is TGTGCCAGCAGTTGGGCACTTACCTACGAGCAGTACGTC.

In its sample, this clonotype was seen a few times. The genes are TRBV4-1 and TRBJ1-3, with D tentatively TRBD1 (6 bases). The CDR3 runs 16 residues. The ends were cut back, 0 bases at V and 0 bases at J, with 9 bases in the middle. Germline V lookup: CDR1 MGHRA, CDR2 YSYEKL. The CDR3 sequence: CASSQDDRLSGNTIYF. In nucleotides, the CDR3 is TGCGCCAGCAGCCAAGATGACAGGCTCTCTGGAAACACCATATATTTT.

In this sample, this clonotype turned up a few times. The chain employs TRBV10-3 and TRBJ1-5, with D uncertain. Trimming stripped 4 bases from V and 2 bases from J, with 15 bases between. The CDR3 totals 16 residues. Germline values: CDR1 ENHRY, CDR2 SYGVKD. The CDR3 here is CAISAAGEVGNQPQHF. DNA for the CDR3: TGTGCCATCAGTGCCGCTGGGGAGGTAGGCAATCAGCCCCAGCATTTT.

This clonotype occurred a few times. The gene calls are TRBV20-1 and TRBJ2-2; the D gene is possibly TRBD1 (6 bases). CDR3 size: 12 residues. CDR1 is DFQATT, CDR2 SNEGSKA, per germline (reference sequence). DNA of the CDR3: TGCAGGCTACAGGGCTACACCGGGGAGCTGTTTTTT. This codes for CRLQGYTGELFF.

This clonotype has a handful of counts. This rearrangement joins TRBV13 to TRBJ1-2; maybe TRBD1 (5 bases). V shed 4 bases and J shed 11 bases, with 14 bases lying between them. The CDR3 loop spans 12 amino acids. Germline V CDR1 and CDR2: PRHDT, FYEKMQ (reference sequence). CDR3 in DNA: TGTGCCAGCAGCTACGGGGGGACTGGGTACACCTTC. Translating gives CASSYGGTGYTF.

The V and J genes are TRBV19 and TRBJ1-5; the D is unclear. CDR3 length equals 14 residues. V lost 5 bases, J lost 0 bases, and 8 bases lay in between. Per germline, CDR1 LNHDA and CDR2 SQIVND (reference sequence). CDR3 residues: CASSLAFSNQPQHF. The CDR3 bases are TGTGCCAGTAGTCTAGCATTTAGCAATCAGCCCCAGCATTTT.

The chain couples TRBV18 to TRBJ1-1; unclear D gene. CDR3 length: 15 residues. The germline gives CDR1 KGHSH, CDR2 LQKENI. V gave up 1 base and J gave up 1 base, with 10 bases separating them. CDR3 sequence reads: CASSPLTGENTEAFF. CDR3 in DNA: TGTGCCAGCTCACCACTAACTGGGGAGAACACTGAAGCTTTCTTT. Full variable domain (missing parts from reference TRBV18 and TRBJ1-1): NAGVMQNPRHLVRRRGQEARLRCSPMKGHSHVYWYRQLPEEGLKFMVYLQKENIIDESGMPKERFSAEFPKEGPSILRIQQVVRGDSAAYFCASSPLTGENTEAFFGQGTRLTVV.

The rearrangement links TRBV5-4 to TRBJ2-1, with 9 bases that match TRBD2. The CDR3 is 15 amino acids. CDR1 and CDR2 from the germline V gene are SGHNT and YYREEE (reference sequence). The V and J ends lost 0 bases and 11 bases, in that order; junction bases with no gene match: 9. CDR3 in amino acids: CASSLAAGTSLKQFF. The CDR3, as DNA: TGTGCCAGCAGCTTGGCCGCCGGGACTAGCCTCAAGCAGTTCTTC.

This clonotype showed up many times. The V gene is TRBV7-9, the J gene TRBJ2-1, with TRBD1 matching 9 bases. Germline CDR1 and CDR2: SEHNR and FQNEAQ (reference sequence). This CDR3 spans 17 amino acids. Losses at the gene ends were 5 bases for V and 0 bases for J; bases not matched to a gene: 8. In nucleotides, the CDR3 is TGTGCCAGCAGCGGAGGGACAGGGCGGATCTCCTACAATGAGCAGTTCTTC. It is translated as CASSGGTGRISYNEQFF. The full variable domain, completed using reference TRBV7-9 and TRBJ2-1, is DTGVSQNPRHKITKRGQNVTFRCDPISEHNRLYWYRQTLGQGPEFLTYFQNEAQLEKSRLLSDRFSAERPKGSFSTLEIQRTEQGDSAMYLCASSGGTGRISYNEQFFGPGTRLTVL.

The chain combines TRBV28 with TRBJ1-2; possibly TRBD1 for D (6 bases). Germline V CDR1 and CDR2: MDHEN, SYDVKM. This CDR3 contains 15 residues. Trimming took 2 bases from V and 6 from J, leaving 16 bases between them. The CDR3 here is CASSLHAGELDGYTF. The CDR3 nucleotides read TGTGCCAGCAGTTTACATGCAGGGGAGTTGGATGGCTACACCTTC.

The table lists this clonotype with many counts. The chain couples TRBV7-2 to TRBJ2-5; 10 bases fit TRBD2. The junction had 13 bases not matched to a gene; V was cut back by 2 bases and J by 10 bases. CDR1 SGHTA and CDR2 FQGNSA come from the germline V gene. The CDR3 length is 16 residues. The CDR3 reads CASSLSLLAGPAGQYF. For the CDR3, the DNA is TGTGCCAGCAGCTTAAGCTTACTAGCGGGGCCGGCGGGCCAGTACTTC.

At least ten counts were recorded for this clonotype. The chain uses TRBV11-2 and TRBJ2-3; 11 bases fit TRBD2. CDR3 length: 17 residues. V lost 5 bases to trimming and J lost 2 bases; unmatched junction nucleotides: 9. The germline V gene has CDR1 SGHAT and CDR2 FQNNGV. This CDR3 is CASSPLLAGDNTDTQYF. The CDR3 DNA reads TGTGCCAGCAGCCCGCTACTAGCGGGGGATAACACAGATACGCAGTATTTT.